Listed here are 29 T cell receptor beta chains from one sample, sequenced in a study of technical replicates of blood from a handful of donors. Assay: immunoSEQ multiplex PCR; the TCRdb copy retains only in-frame clones and omits some. The sample has about 95,000 clones, roughly 95% seen once. The sequenced sample consisted of T cells isolated from PBMCs. All receptors derive from a human donor in good health.

The CDR3 DNA reads TGTGCCAGCAGCTTGAGAGGGAGGAAGGACGAGCAGTACTTC. This codes for CASSLRGRKDEQYF. This chain joins TRBV5-6 and TRBJ2-7, with D possibly matching TRBD2 (6 bases). Germline CDR1 and CDR2: SGHDT and YYEEEE. The CDR3 is 14 residues long. The V end lost 1 base, the J end lost 5 bases, and 13 bases lay between the germline ends.

This chain joins TRBV28 and TRBJ1-2, with 7 bases lining up with TRBD1. CDR3 length: 15 residues. Per germline, CDR1 MDHEN and CDR2 SYDVKM. J gave up 0 bases and V 2 bases, and 3 bases lay outside the gene matches. The CDR3 region has the DNA TGTGCCAGCAGTTTAAGGGGGCGCACTAACTATGGCTACACCTTC. This sequence encodes CASSLRGRTNYGYTF.

The rearrangement links TRBV7-9 to TRBJ2-7; no reliable D call. This CDR3 comprises 11 residues. V was shortened by 5 bases and J by 6 bases, with 8 bases between the two germline ends. Germline values: CDR1 SEHNR, CDR2 FQNEAQ (reference sequence). In nucleotides, the CDR3 is TGTGCCAGCAGCCCCATCATCGAGCAGTACTTC. It yields the protein CASSPIIEQYF.

In its sample, this clone was seen once. The chain uses TRBV13 and TRBJ1-4; TRBD1 is a possible D gene (5 bases). This CDR3 has 13 amino acids. The germline V gene has CDR1 PRHDT and CDR2 FYEKMQ (reference sequence). V gave up 6 bases and J gave up 3 bases, with 8 bases separating them. The CDR3 nucleotides read TGTGCCAGCAGATGGGGGGCTAATGAAAAACTGTTTTTT. This codes for CASRWGANEKLFF.

This clone was observed once. The gene calls are TRBV2 and TRBJ1-1, with 8 positions matching TRBD1. The V and J ends lost 6 bases and 0 bases, in that order; junction bases with no gene match: 15. Germline loops: CDR1 SNHLY, CDR2 FYNNEI. This CDR3 is 18 amino acids long. The CDR3 spells CASSLISGGARVNTEAFF. Here the CDR3 DNA reads TGTGCCAGCAGCCTCATATCAGGGGGCGCGAGAGTGAACACTGAAGCTTTCTTT. Together with reference TRBV2 and TRBJ1-1, the CDR3 gives the full variable domain: EPEVTQTPSHQVTQMGQEVILRCVPISNHLYFYWYRQILGQKVEFLVSFYNNEISEKSEIFDDQFSVERPDGSNFTLKIRSTKLEDSAMYFCASSLISGGARVNTEAFFGQGTRLTVV.

V is TRBV4-2 and J is TRBJ1-5; TRBD1 matches at 7 bases. CDR1 and CDR2 (germline): LGHNA, YNFKEQ. J gave up 4 bases and V 5 bases, and 5 bases lay outside the gene matches. This CDR3 is built from 14 residues. This chain's CDR3 is CASSAGTENQPQHF. The CDR3 region has the DNA TGTGCCAGCAGCGCTGGGACAGAGAATCAGCCCCAGCATTTT.

The chain has TRBV6-6 and TRBJ2-5; 7 nucleotides agree with TRBD2. The CDR3 has 13 residues. Germline V gene lookup returns CDR1 MNHNY and CDR2 SVGAGI (reference sequence). The junction had 4 bases not matched to a gene; V was cut back by 5 bases and J by 4 bases. CDR3 bases: TGTGCCAGCAGTCCCTTAGCGGGAGAGACCCAGTACTTC. Encoded protein: CASSPLAGETQYF.

The chain is built from TRBV5-8 and TRBJ2-3; 7 nucleotides agree with TRBD1. V shed 0 bases and J 3 bases; nucleotides not matched to a gene: 1. CDR1 is SGHTS and CDR2 is YDEGEE in the germline V gene. CDR3 length: 14 amino acids. The CDR3 DNA sequence: TGTGCCAGCAGCTTGGACAGGGGAACAGATACGCAGTATTTT. Its protein product is CASSLDRGTDTQYF.

The rearrangement links TRBV4-2 to TRBJ2-7; D possibly corresponds to TRBD2 (6 bases). The CDR3 loop spans 14 amino acids. Trimming left V 8 bases short and J 3 bases short, with 17 bases between. Germline lookup yields CDR1 LGHNA and CDR2 YNFKEQ. CDR3 protein: CASRLIGGDYEQYF. The CDR3 DNA sequence: TGTGCCAGCCGTTTAATTGGAGGGGACTACGAGCAGTACTTC.

The gene calls are TRBV27 and TRBJ2-7; 11 bases are a match to TRBD1. V lost 3 bases, J lost 4 bases, and 2 bases stayed unmatched. Germline CDR1 reads MNHEY; CDR2 reads SMNVEV (reference sequence). The CDR3 runs to 14 residues. CDR3 sequence reads: CASSLGQGVYEQYF. For the CDR3, the DNA is TGTGCCAGCAGTTTGGGACAGGGGGTATACGAGCAGTACTTC.

V gene TRBV5-4 combines with J gene TRBJ2-7; no firm D call. Germline V lookup: CDR1 SGHNT, CDR2 YYREEE (reference sequence). This CDR3 is built from 11 residues. V was cut by 2 bases and J by 3 bases, with 3 bases left in between. Here the CDR3 DNA reads TGTGCCAGCAGCTTTAACTACGAGCAGTACTTC. Protein: CASSFNYEQYF.

This chain links TRBV25-1 with TRBJ2-2; D is possibly TRBD1 (5 bases). CDR3 length: 12 amino acids. Germline loops: CDR1 MGHDK, CDR2 SYGVNS. Trimming took 5 bases from V and 7 from J, leaving 8 bases between them. CDR3 DNA sequence: TGTGCCAGCAGTCAACAGGTCGGGGAGCTGTTTTTT. This sequence encodes CASSQQVGELFF.

The chain uses TRBV7-9 and TRBJ2-7, with 8 bases fitting TRBD1. Germline CDR1 is SEHNR and CDR2 is FQNEAQ (reference sequence). After removal of 6 bases from V and 5 bases from J, the junction contained 6 bases not matched to a gene. The CDR3 spans 13 residues. The CDR3 DNA sequence: TGTGCCAGCAGTCTGGACAGGGTTAACGAGCAGTACTTC. This sequence encodes CASSLDRVNEQYF.

J is TRBJ2-5 and V is TRBV30, with 10 bases that match TRBD1. The CDR3 loop spans 15 amino acids. Germline trimming cut 3 bases from V and 4 bases from J; bases unmatched to any gene: 8. The V gene's germline CDR1 is GTSNPN and CDR2 SVGIG (reference sequence). CDR3 sequence reads: CAWSVGTGVGETQYF. The CDR3 DNA reads TGTGCCTGGAGCGTAGGGACAGGGGTAGGAGAGACCCAGTACTTC.

The rearrangement uses TRBV10-3 and TRBJ1-5, with D maybe TRBD1 (5 bases). The CDR3 contains 12 residues. Germline values: CDR1 ENHRY, CDR2 SYGVKD. The germline V and J ends were trimmed by 8 bases and 1 base, with 6 bases remaining between them. This CDR3 reads CAIGGSNQPQHF. The CDR3 nucleotides read TGTGCCATCGGGGGGAGCAATCAGCCCCAGCATTTT.

V gene TRBV30 combines with J gene TRBJ2-7, with 9 nucleotides matching TRBD1. This CDR3 region has 13 residues. Germline CDR1 GTSNPN, CDR2 SVGIG (reference sequence). With V trimmed by 2 bases and J by 3 bases, 2 bases remained unmatched. CDR3 nucleotides: TGTGCCTGGAGTTTGGACAGGGGCTACGAGCAGTACTTC. Protein product: CAWSLDRGYEQYF.

The V and J genes are TRBV15 and TRBJ1-2; D might be TRBD1 (5 bases). V lost 0 bases to trimming and J lost 8 bases, with 13 bases between them. The CDR3 is 14 amino acids. From germline, CDR1 is LNHNV and CDR2 YYDKDF (reference sequence). CDR3 protein: CATSRDKGLGGYTF. DNA for the CDR3: TGTGCCACCAGCAGAGATAAGGGGTTGGGCGGCTACACCTTC.

This chain links TRBV4-1 with TRBJ2-1; 8 bases map to TRBD2. CDR1 and CDR2 (germline): MGHRA, YSYEKL. This CDR3 region has 16 residues. The V segment lost 1 base and the J segment 5 bases; nucleotides outside the gene matches: 7. The CDR3 loop is CASSQVEREIDNEQFF. The CDR3 region has the DNA TGCGCCAGCAGCCAAGTTGAGCGGGAGATTGACAATGAGCAGTTCTTC.

The chain couples TRBV19 to TRBJ2-1; D may be TRBD2 (5 bases). Germline V gives CDR1 LNHDA, CDR2 SQIVND (reference sequence). Trimming shortened V by 3 bases and J by 8 bases, and 8 bases separated the two germline ends. CDR3 size: 12 residues. This CDR3 is CASSITSHEQFF. In nucleotides, the CDR3 is TGTGCCAGTAGTATTACTAGTCATGAGCAGTTCTTC.

V usage is TRBV5-6 and J usage is TRBJ1-1; 8 bases align to TRBD1. This CDR3 has 14 residues. The germline V gene has CDR1 SGHDT and CDR2 YYEEEE. Trimming removed 3 bases from V and 7 bases from J; junction bases left unmatched: 8. CDR3 bases: TGTGCCAGCAGCTCCGAGACAGGGGTGGGTGAAGCTTTCTTT. Translating gives CASSSETGVGEAFF.

V usage is TRBV5-1 and J usage is TRBJ2-3; 8 bases line up with TRBD1. The CDR3 consists of 15 residues. V was clipped by 7 bases and J by 0 bases; unmatched bases: 7. Germline CDR1 and CDR2: SGHRS and YFSETQ. The CDR3: CASDQGAVSTDTQYF. In DNA, the CDR3 is TGCGCCAGCGACCAGGGGGCGGTCAGCACAGATACGCAGTATTTT.

A single count supports this clone. The V call is TRBV4-1, the J call TRBJ1-5; 7 positions match TRBD1. This CDR3 has 21 amino acids. V shed 1 base, J shed 7 bases, and the junction held 25 bases outside the gene matches. Germline V gene data show CDR1 as MGHRA and CDR2 as YSYEKL. The CDR3 coding sequence is TGCGCCAGCAGCCAAGCCCCCATCCAATCAGGGGGTAGCTTTTCGCGGCAGCCCCAGCATTTT. Translation gives CASSQAPIQSGGSFSRQPQHF.

V gene TRBV30 combines with J gene TRBJ1-5; D gene unclear. This CDR3 is 14 amino acids long. The germline V gene has CDR1 GTSNPN and CDR2 SVGIG (reference sequence). With 0 bases removed from V and 3 bases from J, the gap between germline ends came to 9 bases. The CDR3 region is CAWSVGLINQPQHF. DNA for the CDR3: TGTGCCTGGAGTGTAGGACTTATCAATCAGCCCCAGCATTTT.

The gene calls are TRBV6-5 and TRBJ1-6; D is uncertain. Germline V lookup: CDR1 MNHEY, CDR2 SVGAGI. The CDR3 runs 14 residues. Trimming shortened V by 6 bases and J by 8 bases, and 14 bases separated the two germline ends. For the CDR3, the DNA is TGTGCCAGCAGGGTGCTCCAGGATGATTCACCCCTCCACTTT. Its translation is CASRVLQDDSPLHF.

This CDR3 is CASSFNNRLTEAFF. For the CDR3, the DNA is TGTGCCAGCAGTTTTAATAACAGGTTGACTGAAGCTTTCTTT. J is TRBJ1-1 and V is TRBV28, with a possible D match to TRBD1 (5 bases). V gave up 3 bases and J gave up 5 bases, with 13 bases separating them. Per the germline V gene, CDR1 is MDHEN and CDR2 is SYDVKM. This CDR3 is 14 amino acids long.

The genes are TRBV10-3 and TRBJ2-7; D is uncertain. The CDR3 totals 14 residues. With 1 base removed from V and 7 bases from J, the gap between germline ends came to 14 bases. From germline, CDR1 is ENHRY and CDR2 SYGVKD. CDR3 residues: CAISEYLETSEQYF. The CDR3 bases are TGTGCCATCAGTGAGTATCTAGAAACCTCGGAGCAGTACTTC.

CDR3 amino acids: CASSLTGQPQHF. In DNA form, the CDR3 reads TGTGCCAGCAGCTTGACAGGTCAGCCCCAGCATTTT. This sequence joins TRBV7-8 and TRBJ1-5; D perhaps matches TRBD1 (6 bases). CDR3 length equals 12 residues. The V gene lost 3 bases and the J gene lost 6 bases, with 6 bases spanning the gap. Germline CDR1 reads SGHVS; CDR2 reads FQNEAQ. The full variable domain, rest sourced from reference TRBV7-8 and TRBJ1-5, is GAGVSQSPRYKVAKRGQDVALRCDPISGHVSLFWYQQALGQGPEFLTYFQNEAQLDKSGLPSDRFFAERPEGSVSTLKIQRTQQEDSAVYLCASSLTGQPQHFGDGTRLSIL.

CDR3 nucleotides: TGTGCCAGCAGCTTAGAGGTGACAGGGGTCCACGAGCAGTACTTC. It translates to CASSLEVTGVHEQYF. The V and J genes are TRBV7-2 and TRBJ2-7, with 8 bases fitting TRBD1. Losses at the gene ends were 1 base for V and 5 bases for J; bases not matched to a gene: 7. CDR1 and CDR2 (germline): SGHTA, FQGNSA. CDR3 length equals 15 residues.

This sequence joins TRBV6-5 and TRBJ2-7; 7 positions agree with TRBD1. The CDR3 is 15 amino acids. The germline V gene has CDR1 MNHEY and CDR2 SVGAGI. The V gene end was trimmed by 2 bases and the J gene end by 0 bases; junction bases not matched to a gene: 4. As DNA, the CDR3 is TGTGCCAGCAGTTACACGGGGACAGCCTCCTACGAGCAGTACTTC. Translated, it gives CASSYTGTASYEQYF.